The 14 T cell receptor beta chains presented below share a single source sample, sequenced in a study of blood T cell repertoires in COVID-19. TCRdb's table, derived via immunoSEQ multiplex PCR, lists solely in-frame clones and lacks some. Among 200,000 to 250,000 clones, approximately 80% were seen once, and the ten largest hold over 1.2%. Material: peripheral blood. All receptors come from a woman between 40 and 50 years old who had recovered from COVID-19.

V gene TRBV5-1 combines with J gene TRBJ2-2, with a possible D match to TRBD2 (7 bases). Trimming took off 2 bases at V and 4 bases at J, with 15 bases between the two ends. Germline lookup yields CDR1 SGHRS and CDR2 YFSETQ. This CDR3 contains 16 residues. This CDR3 is CASSLLGGGPTGELFF. The DNA of the CDR3 is TGCGCCAGCAGCTTACTGGGCGGGGGCCCCACCGGGGAGCTGTTTTTT.

The chain couples TRBV7-2 to TRBJ2-2; D might be TRBD2 (6 bases). The CDR3 consists of 16 residues. Germline CDR1 and CDR2: SGHTA and FQGNSA. The ends were cut back, 5 bases at V and 2 bases at J, with 15 bases in the middle. The CDR3 sequence is CASSPPGGFNTGELFF. CDR3 in DNA: TGTGCCAGCAGCCCACCTGGGGGGTTCAACACCGGGGAGCTGTTTTTT.

The chain links TRBV28 to TRBJ2-7; 7 nucleotides agree with TRBD2. The CDR3 is 14 amino acids. From germline, CDR1 is MDHEN and CDR2 SYDVKM. The J segment lost 5 bases and the V segment lost 8 bases, leaving 12 bases of the junction unmatched. As DNA, the CDR3 is TGTGCCAGCGAGAACCCCGGGAGGAGCCACGAGCAGTACTTC. Amino acids: CASENPGRSHEQYF.

The gene calls are TRBV6-6 and TRBJ1-3; D ambiguous. Deletions cut 7 bases from V and 2 bases from J, with 15 bases between. CDR3 size: 15 residues. The germline CDR1 and CDR2 sequences are MNHNY and SVGAGI (reference sequence). CDR3 coding DNA: TGTGCCAGCACCAGAAAGGACTTTACTGGAAACACCATATATTTT. Translation: CASTRKDFTGNTIYF.

The chain combines TRBV4-3 with TRBJ2-5; the D gene is possibly TRBD1 (6 bases). V lost 4 bases to trimming and J lost 1 base, with 10 bases between them. The CDR3 is 14 residues long. Per the germline V gene, CDR1 is LGHNA and CDR2 is YSLEER. The CDR3 DNA sequence: TGCGCCAGCAGCCCGGGACATCTCCAAGAGACCCAGTACTTC. This encodes CASSPGHLQETQYF.

The chain recombines TRBV7-2 with TRBJ1-1; D is unclear. This CDR3 comprises 14 residues. Germline lookup yields CDR1 SGHTA and CDR2 FQGNSA. V was trimmed by 3 bases and J by 3 bases, leaving 11 bases between them. In nucleotides, the CDR3 is TGTGCCAGCAGCTTGGTCGTGAGGGACACTGAAGCTTTCTTT. It yields the protein CASSLVVRDTEAFF.

This clone was detected only a few times. V gene TRBV19 combines with J gene TRBJ2-2; 7 bases match TRBD1. This CDR3 region has 13 residues. The ends lost 3 bases at V and 7 bases at J; junction bases unmatched: 2. The germline V gene encodes CDR1 LNHDA and CDR2 SQIVND (reference sequence). The CDR3 here is CASSIDRVGELFF. In DNA form, the CDR3 reads TGTGCCAGTAGTATCGACAGGGTCGGGGAGCTGTTTTTT.

This clone has just a few counts. The chain employs TRBV9 and TRBJ1-2, with 9 positions matching TRBD1. CDR3 length equals 16 residues. The junction had 8 bases not matched to a gene; V was cut back by 0 bases and J by 5 bases. CDR1 and CDR2 from the germline V gene are SGDLS and YYNGEE. The DNA of the CDR3 is TGTGCCAGCAGCGTAGATATAGGGGACAGGGCATATGGCTACACCTTC. As protein: CASSVDIGDRAYGYTF.

The chain recombines TRBV28 with TRBJ1-2; D is ambiguous. This CDR3 has 13 residues. Trimming left V 7 bases short and J 0 bases short, with 9 bases between. Germline V gives CDR1 MDHEN, CDR2 SYDVKM. CDR3 in amino acids: CASTEHTNYGYTF. The CDR3 nucleotides read TGTGCCAGCACTGAGCATACTAACTATGGCTACACCTTC.

The rearrangement links TRBV5-1 to TRBJ2-1; 7 bases line up with TRBD2. In germline, CDR1 is SGHRS, CDR2 YFSETQ. The trim removed 0 bases at V and 15 bases at J, leaving 9 bases unmatched. This CDR3 has 13 residues. DNA for the CDR3: TGCGCCAGCAGCTTGGCCGGTGGGAGGGGACCGTTCTTC. Translating gives CASSLAGGRGPFF.

In this sample, this clone turned up once. This chain links TRBV18 with TRBJ2-3, with D maybe TRBD2 (7 bases). Between the trimmed V and J ends, which lost 6 bases and 4 bases, there was a span of 20 bases. The CDR3 sequence is 16 residues long. CDR1 is KGHSH and CDR2 is LQKENI in the germline V gene. CDR3 protein: CASSKMTGGRADTQYF. The DNA for the CDR3 is TGTGCCAGCTCCAAGATGACGGGGGGCCGGGCAGATACGCAGTATTTT. Supplemented by reference TRBV18 and TRBJ2-3, the full variable domain reads NAGVMQNPRHLVRRRGQEARLRCSPMKGHSHVYWYRQLPEEGLKFMVYLQKENIIDESGMPKERFSAEFPKEGPSILRIQQVVRGDSAAYFCASSKMTGGRADTQYFGPGTRLTVL.

The chain employs TRBV10-2 and TRBJ2-5; D is possibly TRBD2 (6 bases). V lost 6 bases and J lost 5, with 7 bases in between. Germline-derived CDR1 and CDR2 are WSHSY and SAAADI. This CDR3 region has 11 residues. CDR3 in amino acids: CASRRGETQYF. In nucleotides, the CDR3 is TGCGCCAGCAGACGGGGGGAGACCCAGTACTTC.

The rearrangement uses TRBV28 and TRBJ2-7, with 9 positions matching TRBD2. With V trimmed by 4 bases and J by 3 bases, 7 bases remained unmatched. The CDR3 has 15 residues. Germline-derived CDR1 and CDR2 are MDHEN and SYDVKM. The CDR3 spells CASSSSGERFYEQYF. The CDR3 region has the DNA TGTGCCAGCAGTTCTAGCGGGGAAAGATTCTACGAGCAGTACTTC.

This clone is judged medium-sized. CDR3 sequence: CASSQDGGQVSPLHF. The CDR3 DNA follows: TGCGCCAGCAGCCAGGACGGGGGGCAGGTTTCACCCCTCCACTTT. The V gene is TRBV4-3, the J gene TRBJ1-6; TRBD1 is a possible D gene (6 bases). The CDR3 is made up of 15 amino acids. Germline CDR1 is LGHNA and CDR2 is YSLEER. V lost 3 bases, J lost 9 bases, and 15 bases lay in between.